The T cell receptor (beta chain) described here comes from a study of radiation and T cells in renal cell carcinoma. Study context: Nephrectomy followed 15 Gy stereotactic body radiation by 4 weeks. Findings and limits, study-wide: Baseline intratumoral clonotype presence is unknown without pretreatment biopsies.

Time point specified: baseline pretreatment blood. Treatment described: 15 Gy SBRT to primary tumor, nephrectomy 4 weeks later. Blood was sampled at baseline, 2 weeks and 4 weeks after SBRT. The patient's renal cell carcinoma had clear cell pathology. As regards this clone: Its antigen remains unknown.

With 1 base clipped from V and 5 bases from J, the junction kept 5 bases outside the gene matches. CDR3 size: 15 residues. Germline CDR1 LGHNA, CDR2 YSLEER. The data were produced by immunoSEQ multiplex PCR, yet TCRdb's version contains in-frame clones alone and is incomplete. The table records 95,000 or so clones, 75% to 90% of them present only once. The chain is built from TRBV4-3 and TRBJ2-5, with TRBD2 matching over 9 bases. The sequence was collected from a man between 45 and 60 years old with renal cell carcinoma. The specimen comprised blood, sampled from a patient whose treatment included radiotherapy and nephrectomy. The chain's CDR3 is CASSQGGGAGETQYF. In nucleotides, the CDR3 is TGCGCCAGCAGCCAAGGCGGGGGGGCAGGGGAGACCCAGTACTTC.